This is a list of T cell receptor beta chains from one sample in a study of memory CD4+ T cells and cytomegalovirus serostatus. Sequencing used immunoSEQ multiplex PCR; TCRdb keeps in-frame clones, though not all of them. The data contain 40,000 or so clones, 75% to 80% of them singletons. The sequenced material came from memory CD4+ T cells from blood. Source of these receptors: an adult in good health and CMV-seronegative. The conserved cysteine and the conserved F or W are not part of the CDR3 here. Rows may omit the clone size; those that give it use once, few, many or a size class.

abundance	v_gene	CDR3aa
once	TRBV5-1	ASSPRMGATPYEQY
few	TRBV7-8	ASSRGRTGNTEAF
NA	TRBV4-2	ASSQDLLAGGNQETQY
NA	TRBV25-1	ASSDPGGNYGYT
once	TRBV6-1	ASSEERAGNYGYT
NA	TRBV5-6	ASSQGKTGTYNSPLH
NA	TRBV10-1	ASSESGLNQPQH
NA	TRBV6-1	ASSEGLAGVNEQF
once	TRBV19	ASSIAGNTGELF
once	TRBV5-4	ASSGGQGDLETQY
NA	TRBV2	ASRTDNQPQH
NA	TRBV19	ASSTTGRASNQPQH
NA	TRBV19	ASSTLPGQGTYEQY
NA	TRBV6-1	ASSEGTHYGYT
NA	TRBV4-2	ASSQDKIRIVATNEKLF
NA	TRBV27	ASSLRGDTYSNQPQH
NA	TRBV11-2	ASSPTGYPDTQY
once	TRBV5-1	ASSQGQNTGELF
NA	TRBV6-5	ASRKQGPSNQPQH
NA	TRBV7-2	ASSLGVLRSPLH
NA	TRBV10-1	ASSVAGKTEAF
NA	TRBV11-3	ASSSVNGGEAF
NA	TRBV6-5	ASTQTGSFNYGYT
NA	TRBV7-9	ASSLTGTSNYGYT
NA	TRBV11-2	ASSLGLGQMNTEAF
NA	TRBV7-2	ASSNGLSYEQY